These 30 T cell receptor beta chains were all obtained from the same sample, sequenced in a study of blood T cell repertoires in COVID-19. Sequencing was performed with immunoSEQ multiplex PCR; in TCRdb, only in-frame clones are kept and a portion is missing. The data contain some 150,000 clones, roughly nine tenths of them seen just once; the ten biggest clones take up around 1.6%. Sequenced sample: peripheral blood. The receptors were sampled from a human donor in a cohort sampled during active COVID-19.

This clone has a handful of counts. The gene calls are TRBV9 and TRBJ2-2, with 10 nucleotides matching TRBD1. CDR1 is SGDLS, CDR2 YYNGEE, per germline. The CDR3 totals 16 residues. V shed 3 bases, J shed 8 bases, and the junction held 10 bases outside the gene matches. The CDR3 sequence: CASSAGTGASKGELFF. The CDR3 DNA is TGTGCCAGCAGCGCCGGGACAGGGGCGAGTAAGGGGGAGCTGTTTTTT.

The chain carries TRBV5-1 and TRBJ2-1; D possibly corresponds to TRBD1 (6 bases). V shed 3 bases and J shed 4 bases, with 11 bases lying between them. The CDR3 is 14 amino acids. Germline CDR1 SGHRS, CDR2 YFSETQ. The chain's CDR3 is CASSYRDIYNEQFF. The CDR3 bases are TGCGCCAGCAGCTACCGGGACATTTACAATGAGCAGTTCTTC.

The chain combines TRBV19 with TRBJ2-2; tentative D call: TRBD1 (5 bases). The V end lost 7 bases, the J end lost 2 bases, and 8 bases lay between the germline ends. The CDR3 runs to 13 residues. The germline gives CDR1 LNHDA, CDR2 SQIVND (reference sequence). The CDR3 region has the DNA TGTGCCAGTACGACAGTAAACACCGGGGAGCTGTTTTTT. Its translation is CASTTVNTGELFF.

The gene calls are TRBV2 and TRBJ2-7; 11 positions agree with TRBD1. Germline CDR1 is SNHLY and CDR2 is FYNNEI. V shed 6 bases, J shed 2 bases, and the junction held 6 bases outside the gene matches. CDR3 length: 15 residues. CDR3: CASSDGTGGPYEQYF. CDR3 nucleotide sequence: TGTGCCAGCAGCGACGGGACAGGGGGACCCTACGAGCAGTACTTC.

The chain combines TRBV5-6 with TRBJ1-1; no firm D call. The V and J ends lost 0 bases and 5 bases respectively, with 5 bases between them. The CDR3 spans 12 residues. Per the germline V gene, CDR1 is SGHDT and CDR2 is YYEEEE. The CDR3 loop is CASSLGPTEAFF. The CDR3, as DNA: TGTGCCAGCAGCTTGGGGCCGACTGAAGCTTTCTTT.

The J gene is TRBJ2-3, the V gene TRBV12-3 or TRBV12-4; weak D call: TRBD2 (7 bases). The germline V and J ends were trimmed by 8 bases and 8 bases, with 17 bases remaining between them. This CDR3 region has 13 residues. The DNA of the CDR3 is TGTGCCAGCGGTGGACGGGGGGCCTTTACGCAGTATTTT. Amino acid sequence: CASGGRGAFTQYF.

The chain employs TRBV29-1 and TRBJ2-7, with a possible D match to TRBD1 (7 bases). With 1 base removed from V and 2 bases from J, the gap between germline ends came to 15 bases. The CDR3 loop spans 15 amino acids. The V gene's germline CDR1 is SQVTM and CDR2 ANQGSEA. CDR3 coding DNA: TGCAGCGTTGAAGGGGGGGACAGACATCCCTACGAGCAGTACTTC. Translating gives CSVEGGDRHPYEQYF.

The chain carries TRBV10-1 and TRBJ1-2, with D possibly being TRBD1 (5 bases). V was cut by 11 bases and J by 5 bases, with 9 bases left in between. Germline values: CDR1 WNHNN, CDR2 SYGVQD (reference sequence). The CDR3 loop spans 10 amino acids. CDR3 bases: TGCGCCCGACGGGGGTATGGCTACACCTTC. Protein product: CARRGYGYTF.

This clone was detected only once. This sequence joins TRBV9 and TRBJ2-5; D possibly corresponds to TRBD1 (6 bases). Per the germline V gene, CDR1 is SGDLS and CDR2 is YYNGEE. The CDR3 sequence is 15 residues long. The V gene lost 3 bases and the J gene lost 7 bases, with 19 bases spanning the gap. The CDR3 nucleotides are TGTGCCAGCAGCGAAGGGGGTCAAGCAGGAGGGACCCAGTACTTC. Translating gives CASSEGGQAGGTQYF.

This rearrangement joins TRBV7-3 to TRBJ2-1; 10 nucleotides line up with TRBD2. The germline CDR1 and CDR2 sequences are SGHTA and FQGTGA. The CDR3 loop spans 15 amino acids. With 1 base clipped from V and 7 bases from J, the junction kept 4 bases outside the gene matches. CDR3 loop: CASSLNPAGGNEQFF. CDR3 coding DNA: TGTGCCAGCAGCTTAAACCCAGCGGGGGGGAATGAGCAGTTCTTC.

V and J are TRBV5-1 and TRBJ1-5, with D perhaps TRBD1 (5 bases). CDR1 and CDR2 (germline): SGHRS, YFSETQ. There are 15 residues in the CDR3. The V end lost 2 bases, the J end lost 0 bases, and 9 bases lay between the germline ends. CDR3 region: CASSLGDYSNQPQHF. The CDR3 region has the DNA TGCGCCAGCAGCTTAGGGGATTATAGCAATCAGCCCCAGCATTTT.

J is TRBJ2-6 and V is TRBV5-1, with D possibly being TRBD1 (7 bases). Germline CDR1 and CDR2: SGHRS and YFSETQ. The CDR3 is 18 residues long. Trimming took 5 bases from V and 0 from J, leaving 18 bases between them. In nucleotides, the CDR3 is TGCGCCAGCAGACAGGGGACTGGGGACCTCTCTGGGGCCAACGTCCTGACTTTC. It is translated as CASRQGTGDLSGANVLTF.

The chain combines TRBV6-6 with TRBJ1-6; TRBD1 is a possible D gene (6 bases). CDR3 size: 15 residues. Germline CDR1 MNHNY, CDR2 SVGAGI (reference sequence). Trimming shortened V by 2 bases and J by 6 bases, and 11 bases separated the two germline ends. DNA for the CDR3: TGTGCCAGCAGTTACGAGGGACAATTTAATTCACCCCTCCACTTT. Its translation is CASSYEGQFNSPLHF.

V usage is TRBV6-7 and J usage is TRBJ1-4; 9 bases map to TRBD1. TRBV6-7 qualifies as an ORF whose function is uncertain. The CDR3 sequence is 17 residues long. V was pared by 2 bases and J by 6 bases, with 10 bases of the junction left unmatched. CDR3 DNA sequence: TGTGCCAGCAGTTACACGCCCAAAACAGGGGGCCATGAAAAACTGTTTTTT. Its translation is CASSYTPKTGGHEKLFF.

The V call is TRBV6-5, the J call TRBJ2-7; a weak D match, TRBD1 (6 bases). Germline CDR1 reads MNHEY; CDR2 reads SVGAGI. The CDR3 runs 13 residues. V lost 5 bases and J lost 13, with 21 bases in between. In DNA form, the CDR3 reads TGTGCCAGCAGTATACCGGGACATACAAGGAAATACTTC. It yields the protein CASSIPGHTRKYF.

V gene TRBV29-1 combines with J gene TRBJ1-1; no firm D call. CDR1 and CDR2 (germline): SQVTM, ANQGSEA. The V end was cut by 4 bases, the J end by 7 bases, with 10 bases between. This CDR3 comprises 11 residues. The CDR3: CSVAETNEAFF. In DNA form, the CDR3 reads TGCAGCGTTGCCGAAACTAATGAAGCTTTCTTT.

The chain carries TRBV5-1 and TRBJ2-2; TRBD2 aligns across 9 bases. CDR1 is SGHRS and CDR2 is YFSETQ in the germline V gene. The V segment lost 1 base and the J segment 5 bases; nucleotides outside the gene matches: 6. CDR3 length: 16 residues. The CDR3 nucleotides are TGCGCCAGCAGCTTGTTGGCGGGGGGGCAGACCGGGGAGCTGTTTTTT. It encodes CASSLLAGGQTGELFF.

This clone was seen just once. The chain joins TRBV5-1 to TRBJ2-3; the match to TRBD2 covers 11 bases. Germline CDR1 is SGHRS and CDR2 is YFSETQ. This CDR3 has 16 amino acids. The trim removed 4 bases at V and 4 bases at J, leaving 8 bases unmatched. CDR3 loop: CASSPIAGGIADTQYF. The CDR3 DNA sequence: TGCGCCAGCAGCCCGATAGCGGGGGGGATCGCAGATACGCAGTATTTT.

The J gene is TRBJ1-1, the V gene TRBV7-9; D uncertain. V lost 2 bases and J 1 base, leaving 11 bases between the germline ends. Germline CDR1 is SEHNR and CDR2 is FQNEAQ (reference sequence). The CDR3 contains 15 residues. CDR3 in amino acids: CASSLPGRGNTEAFF. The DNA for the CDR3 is TGTGCCAGCAGCTTACCTGGACGGGGGAACACTGAAGCTTTCTTT.

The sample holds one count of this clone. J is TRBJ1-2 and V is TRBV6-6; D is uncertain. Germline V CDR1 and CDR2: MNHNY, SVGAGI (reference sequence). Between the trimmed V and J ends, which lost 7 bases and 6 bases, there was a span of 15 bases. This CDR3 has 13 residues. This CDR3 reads CASTRDTRDGYTF. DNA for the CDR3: TGTGCCAGCACCAGAGATACTCGGGATGGCTACACCTTC.

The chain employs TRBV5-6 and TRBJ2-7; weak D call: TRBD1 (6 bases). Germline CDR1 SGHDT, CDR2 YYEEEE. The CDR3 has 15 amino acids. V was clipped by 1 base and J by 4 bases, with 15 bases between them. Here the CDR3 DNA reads TGTGCCAGCAGCTTGTTGGGGCAGGGGTCATACGAGCAGTACTTC. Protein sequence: CASSLLGQGSYEQYF.

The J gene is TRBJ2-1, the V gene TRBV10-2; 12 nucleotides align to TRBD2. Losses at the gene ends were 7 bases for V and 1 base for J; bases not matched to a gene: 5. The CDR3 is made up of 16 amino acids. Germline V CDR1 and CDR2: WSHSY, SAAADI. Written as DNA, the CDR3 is TGCGCCAGCAAACTAGCGGGGGGTGGGTCCTACAATGAGCAGTTCTTC. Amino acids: CASKLAGGGSYNEQFF.

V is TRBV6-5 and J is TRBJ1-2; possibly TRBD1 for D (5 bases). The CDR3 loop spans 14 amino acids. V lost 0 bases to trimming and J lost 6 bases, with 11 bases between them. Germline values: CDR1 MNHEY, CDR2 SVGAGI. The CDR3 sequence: CASSYSGGRNGYTF. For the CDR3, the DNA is TGTGCCAGCAGTTACTCGGGGGGAAGGAATGGCTACACCTTC.

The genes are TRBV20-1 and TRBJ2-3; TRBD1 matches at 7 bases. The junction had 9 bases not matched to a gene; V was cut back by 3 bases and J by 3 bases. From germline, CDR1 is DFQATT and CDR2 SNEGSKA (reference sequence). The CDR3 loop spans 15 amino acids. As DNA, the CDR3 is TGCAGTGCTAGTGCCGCAGGGGGTAGTACAGATACGCAGTATTTT. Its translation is CSASAAGGSTDTQYF.

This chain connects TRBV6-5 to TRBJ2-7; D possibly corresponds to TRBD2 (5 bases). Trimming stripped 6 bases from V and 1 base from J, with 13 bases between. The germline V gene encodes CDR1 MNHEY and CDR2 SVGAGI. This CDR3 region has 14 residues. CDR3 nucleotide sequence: TGTGCCAGCAGGAACCCGGGAAAATCCTACGAGCAGTACTTC. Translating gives CASRNPGKSYEQYF.

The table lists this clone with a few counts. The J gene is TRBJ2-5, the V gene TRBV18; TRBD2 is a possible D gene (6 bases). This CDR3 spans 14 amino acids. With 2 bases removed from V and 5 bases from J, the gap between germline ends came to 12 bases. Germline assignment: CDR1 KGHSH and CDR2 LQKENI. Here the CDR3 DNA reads TGTGCCAGCTCACCATCCGCGGGGATGGAGACCCAGTACTTC. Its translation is CASSPSAGMETQYF. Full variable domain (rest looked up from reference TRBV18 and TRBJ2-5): NAGVMQNPRHLVRRRGQEARLRCSPMKGHSHVYWYRQLPEEGLKFMVYLQKENIIDESGMPKERFSAEFPKEGPSILRIQQVVRGDSAAYFCASSPSAGMETQYFGPGTRLLVL.

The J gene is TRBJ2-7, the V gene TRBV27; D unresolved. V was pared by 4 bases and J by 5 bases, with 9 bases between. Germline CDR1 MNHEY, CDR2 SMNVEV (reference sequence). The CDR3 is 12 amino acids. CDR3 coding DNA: TGTGCCAGCAGTTCGTACCACAACGAGCAGTACTTC. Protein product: CASSSYHNEQYF.

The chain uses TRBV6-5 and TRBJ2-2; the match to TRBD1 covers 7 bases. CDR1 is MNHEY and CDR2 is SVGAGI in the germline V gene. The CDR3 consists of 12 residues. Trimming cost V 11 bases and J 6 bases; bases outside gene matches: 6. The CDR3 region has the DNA TGTGCCGCTGAGGGGGCCCCCGGGGAGCTGTTTTTT. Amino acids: CAAEGAPGELFF.

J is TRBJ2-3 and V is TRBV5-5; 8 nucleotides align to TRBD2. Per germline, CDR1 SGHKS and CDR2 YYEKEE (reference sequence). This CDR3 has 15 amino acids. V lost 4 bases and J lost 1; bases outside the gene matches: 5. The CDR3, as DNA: TGTGCCAGCAGCCAGCGGGGGACCGGCACAGATACGCAGTATTTT. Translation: CASSQRGTGTDTQYF.

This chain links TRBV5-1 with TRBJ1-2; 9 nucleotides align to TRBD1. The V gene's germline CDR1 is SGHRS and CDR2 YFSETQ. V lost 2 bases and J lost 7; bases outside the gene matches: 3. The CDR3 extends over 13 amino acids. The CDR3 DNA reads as TGCGCCAGCAGCTTACAGGGGGCTGGTGGCTACACCTTC. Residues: CASSLQGAGGYTF.